This TCR beta chain was obtained from a study of blood T cell repertoires in COVID-19. The V gene end was trimmed by 3 bases and the J gene end by 1 base; junction bases not matched to a gene: 5. The CDR3 is 15 residues long. Germline CDR1 reads MNHEY; CDR2 reads SMNVEV (reference sequence). Assay: immunoSEQ multiplex PCR; the TCRdb copy retains only in-frame clones and omits some. The sample carries more than 70,000 clones, 90% recorded once. This sequence was found in a woman aged 18 to 35 with acute or convalescent COVID-19. Sequenced input: peripheral blood. The V gene is TRBV27, the J gene TRBJ1-1; 7 nucleotides line up with TRBD1. CDR3 nucleotide sequence: TGTGCCAGCAGTTTGCGGCGACAGGGGAACACTGAAGCTTTCTTT. Protein product: CASSLRRQGNTEAFF.